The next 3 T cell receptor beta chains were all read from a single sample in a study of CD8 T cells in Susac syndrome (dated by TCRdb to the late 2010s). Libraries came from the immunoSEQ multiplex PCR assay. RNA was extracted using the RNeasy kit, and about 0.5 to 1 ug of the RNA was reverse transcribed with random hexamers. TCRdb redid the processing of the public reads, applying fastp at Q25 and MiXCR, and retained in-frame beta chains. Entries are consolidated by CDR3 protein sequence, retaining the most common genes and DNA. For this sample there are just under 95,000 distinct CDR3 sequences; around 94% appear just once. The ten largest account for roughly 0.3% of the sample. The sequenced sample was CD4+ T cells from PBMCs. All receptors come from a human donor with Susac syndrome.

Here the CDR3 DNA reads TGTGCCAGCAACTCGGCTCTAACTAATGAAAAACTGTTTTTT. As protein: CASNSALTNEKLFF. The chain joins TRBV28 to TRBJ1-4; D is unclear. V shed 7 bases and J shed 1 base, with 10 bases lying between them. The CDR3 has 14 residues. Germline-derived CDR1 and CDR2 are MDHEN and SYDVKM.

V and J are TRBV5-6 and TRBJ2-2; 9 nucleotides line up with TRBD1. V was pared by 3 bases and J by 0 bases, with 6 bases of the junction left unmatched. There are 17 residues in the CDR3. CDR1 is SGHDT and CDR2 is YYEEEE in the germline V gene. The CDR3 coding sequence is TGTGCCAGCAGCTCTCCTTGGACAGGGGCGAACACCGGGGAGCTGTTTTTT. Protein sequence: CASSSPWTGANTGELFF.

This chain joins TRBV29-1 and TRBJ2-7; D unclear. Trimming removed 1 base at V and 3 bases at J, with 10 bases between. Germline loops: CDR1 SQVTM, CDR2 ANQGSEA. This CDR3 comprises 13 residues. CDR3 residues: CSVEVPPNYEQYF. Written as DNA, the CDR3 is TGCAGCGTTGAAGTCCCACCTAACTACGAGCAGTACTTC.